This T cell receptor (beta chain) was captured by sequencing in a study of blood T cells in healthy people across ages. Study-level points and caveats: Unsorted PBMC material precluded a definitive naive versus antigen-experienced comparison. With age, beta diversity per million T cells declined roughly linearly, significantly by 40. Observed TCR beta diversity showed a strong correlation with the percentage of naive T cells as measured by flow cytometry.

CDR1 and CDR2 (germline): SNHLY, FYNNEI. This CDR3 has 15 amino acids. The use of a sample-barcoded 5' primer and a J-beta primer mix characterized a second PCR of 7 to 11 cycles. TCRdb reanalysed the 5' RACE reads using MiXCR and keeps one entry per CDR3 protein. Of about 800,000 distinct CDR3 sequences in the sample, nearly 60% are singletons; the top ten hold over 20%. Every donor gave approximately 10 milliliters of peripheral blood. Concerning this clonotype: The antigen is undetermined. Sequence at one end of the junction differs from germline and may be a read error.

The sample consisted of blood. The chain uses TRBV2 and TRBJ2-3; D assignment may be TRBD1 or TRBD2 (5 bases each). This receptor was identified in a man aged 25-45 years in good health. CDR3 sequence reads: CAGSVEWGGTDTQYF. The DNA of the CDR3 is TGTGCCGGCAGTGTTGAGTGGGGCGGGACAGATACGCAGTATTTT.